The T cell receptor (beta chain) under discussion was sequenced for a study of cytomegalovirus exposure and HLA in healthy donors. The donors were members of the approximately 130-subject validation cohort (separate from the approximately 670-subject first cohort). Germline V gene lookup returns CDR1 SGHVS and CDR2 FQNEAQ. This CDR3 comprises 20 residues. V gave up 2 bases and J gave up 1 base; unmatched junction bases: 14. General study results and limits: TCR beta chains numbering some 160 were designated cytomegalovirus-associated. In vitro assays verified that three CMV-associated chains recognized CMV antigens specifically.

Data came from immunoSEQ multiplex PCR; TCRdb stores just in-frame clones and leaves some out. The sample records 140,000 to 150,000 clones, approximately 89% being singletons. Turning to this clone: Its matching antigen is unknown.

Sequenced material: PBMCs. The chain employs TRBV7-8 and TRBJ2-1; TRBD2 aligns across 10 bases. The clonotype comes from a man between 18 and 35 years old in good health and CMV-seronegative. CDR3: CASSLSWASGSRRSYNEQFF. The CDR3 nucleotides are TGTGCCAGCAGCTTAAGTTGGGCTAGCGGGAGTAGGAGATCCTACAATGAGCAGTTCTTC.